Listed below are T cell receptor beta chains from one sample, sequenced in a study of T cell responses to AZD1222 COVID-19 vaccine. Repertoires were generated with immunoSEQ multiplex PCR, while TCRdb's copy carries only in-frame clones and drops some. The sample comprises around 92,000 clones, more than 75% of which are singletons, and roughly 10% rests with the top ten. The input for sequencing was peripheral blood, taken on day 0 of AZD1222 vaccination. Source of these receptors: an adult in good health. Both conserved end residues are part of each CDR3. The D gene is left open where the match is weak. A row's size may be missing; if present it is once, few, many or a size class.

NA TRBJ1-4 NA TRBV4-1 TGCGCCAGCAGCCCCTTATCCGCCAGGCGTGAAAAACTGTTTTTT CASSPLSARREKLFF
NA TRBJ2-3 NA TRBV19 TGTGCCAGTAGTACTGACTGGCGGACAGATACGCAGTATTTT CASSTDWRTDTQYF
NA TRBJ1-6 NA TRBV5-1 TGCGCCAGCAGCTTGGGGGCAGGCCCGGAGGGATCACCCCTCCACTTT CASSLGAGPEGSPLHF
once TRBJ2-1 NA TRBV28 TGTGCCAGCAGTCAGATCCTACGTGAGCAGTTCTTC CASSQILREQFF
once TRBJ2-7 NA TRBV5-1 TGCGCCAGCAGCTTCGGGGGAAGGGGTTACGAGCAGTACTTC CASSFGGRGYEQYF
few TRBJ1-1 NA TRBV4-2 TGTGCCAGCAGCCAAGAAAACCTCCCCGAAGCTTTCTTT CASSQENLPEAFF
NA TRBJ2-3 NA TRBV7-7 TGTGCTAGCAGCTTAGGGACGGATAGCACAGATACGCAGTATTTT CASSLGTDSTDTQYF
NA TRBJ2-3 NA TRBV28 TGTGCCAGCAGTTTTCAGAGCGACACCCCGGGAGATACGCAGTATTTT CASSFQSDTPGDTQYF
few TRBJ1-1 NA TRBV6-6 TGTGCCAGCAGCCCCCCGGGGAACACTGAAGCTTTCTTT CASSPPGNTEAFF
NA TRBJ1-6 NA TRBV10-3 TGTGCCACGGCGGCAGGGGCGCATTCACCCCTCCACTTT CATAAGAHSPLHF
NA TRBJ2-5 TRBD2 TRBV6-5 TGTGCCAGCAGGACGAGCGGGAGCCCCAAAGAGACCCAGTACTTC CASRTSGSPKETQYF
NA TRBJ1-1 TRBD1 TRBV5-6 TGTGCCAGCAGCTTGTTCGGACAGGGGGGTAAGACTGAAGCTTTCTTT CASSLFGQGGKTEAFF
NA TRBJ1-4 TRBD1 TRBV28 TGTGCCAGCAGTTCACTGACAGGGGGGGATGAAAAACTGTTTTTT CASSSLTGGDEKLFF
NA TRBJ2-5 TRBD1 TRBV15 TGTGCCACCAGCGCTCGACGGACAGGGGGCTTAGAGACCCAGTACTTC CATSARRTGGLETQYF
NA TRBJ2-7 NA TRBV12-2 TGTGCAAGTCCCAACGGTTCTCCCCTGGGATGTTACGAGCAGTACTTC CASPNGSPLGCYEQYF
once TRBJ2-3 TRBD2 TRBV4-1 TGCGCCAGCAGCCATAAAGGGGCGGGGGGGCGCACACATACGCAGTATTTT CASSHKGAGGRTHTQYF
NA TRBJ1-6 TRBD1 TRBV28 TGTGCCAGCCTGCCCGGGGACAGGGATAATTCACCCCTCCACTTT CASLPGDRDNSPLHF
NA TRBJ1-5 NA TRBV21-1 TGTGCCAGCAGCAAAGAGGGGAGGACAGGGGATCAGCCCCAGCATTTT CASSKEGRTGDQPQHF
NA TRBJ1-5 NA TRBV20-1 TGCAGTGCTAGTCTAGATCAATGGCGAGGTTTT CSASLDQWRGF
NA TRBJ1-6 TRBD1 TRBV18 TGTGCCAGCTCACCCATGGACAGGCGAGATAATTCACCCCTCCACTTT CASSPMDRRDNSPLHF
NA TRBJ1-4 NA TRBV5-1 TGCGCCAGCAGCCCAGAGGGGCGGGGTGAAAAACTGTTTTTT CASSPEGRGEKLFF
NA TRBJ2-3 TRBD2 TRBV5-1 TGCGCCAGCAGCAGAGGGATTAGCGGGAGTGGGACAGATACGCAGTATTTT CASSRGISGSGTDTQYF
NA TRBJ2-2 NA TRBV5-1 TGCGCCAGCAGCTTGGTTCCAGCGAACACCGGGGAGCTGTTTTTT CASSLVPANTGELFF
once TRBJ1-2 NA TRBV7-9 TGTGCCAGCAGCCCTGCTGACCGCTTTATAACCTATGGCTACACCTTC CASSPADRFITYGYTF
NA TRBJ2-7 NA TRBV11-2 TGTGCCAGCAGCTTAGTCGCCGGGATCTCCTACGAGCAGTACTTC CASSLVAGISYEQYF
NA TRBJ1-5 NA TRBV2 TGTGCCAGCAACGGGGGAGGTCAGCCCCAGCATTTT CASNGGGQPQHF
NA TRBJ2-5 NA TRBV2 TGTGCCAGCAGTGAAGCCCGCAGTGAAGAGACCCAGTACTTC CASSEARSEETQYF
NA TRBJ1-2 NA TRBV19 TGTGCCAGTAGTATAGTTCCAGGCGGCTACACCTTC CASSIVPGGYTF
NA TRBJ1-6 TRBD1 TRBV7-9 TGTGCCAGCAGCAGAACAGGGGTGGCACCCCTCCACTTT CASSRTGVAPLHF
NA TRBJ2-7 NA TRBV19 TGTGCCAGTAGTACGGGCAGGGTTGGCGAGCAGTACTTC CASSTGRVGEQYF
few TRBJ2-1 NA TRBV9 TGTGCCAGCAGCCGGGGTAGCGTTTCCTACAATGAGCAGTTCTTC CASSRGSVSYNEQFF
NA TRBJ2-5 NA TRBV7-9 TGTGCCAGCAGCTTTAGAACGGGGGCCGTAGAGACCCAGTACTTC CASSFRTGAVETQYF
once TRBJ2-2 NA TRBV3-1/TRBV3-2 TGTGCCAGCAGGGACAGCGGCTACGCAGCCGGGGAGCTGTTTTTT CASRDSGYAAGELFF
once TRBJ1-3 NA TRBV6-5 TGTGCCAGCAGTTACGGGGGGCCTTCTGGAAACACCATATATTTT CASSYGGPSGNTIYF
NA TRBJ2-5 NA TRBV27 TGTGCCAGCAGTTTCGTGTCGCGGGGCCCCCAAGAGACCCAGTACTTC CASSFVSRGPQETQYF
NA TRBJ2-2 NA TRBV23-1 TGCGCCAGCAGTCAACCACAGGGGGGGTTCCCCGCGAACACCGGGGAGCTGTTTTTT CASSQPQGGFPANTGELFF
NA TRBJ1-2 NA TRBV4-1 TGCGCCAGCAGCCCACGGACAGAACTTGGAGACTATGGCTACACCTTC CASSPRTELGDYGYTF
NA TRBJ1-3 NA TRBV19 TGTGCCAGTAGTACTTCAGGGAGCTCTGGAAACACCATATATTTT CASSTSGSSGNTIYF
once TRBJ1-2 TRBD1 TRBV29-1 TGCAGCGTTGACAGGGGGCCAGGTGGCTACACCTTC CSVDRGPGGYTF
once TRBJ1-5 NA TRBV19 TGTGCCAGTAGTATGAGGAGTGGAGAGTCAGGGCGCAATCAGCCCCAGCATTTT CASSMRSGESGRNQPQHF
NA TRBJ2-1 NA TRBV6-1 TGTGCCAGCAGTGAAAGTCAAAACAATGAGCAGTTCTTC CASSESQNNEQFF
once TRBJ2-5 NA TRBV2 TGTGCCAGCAGTGGAACCGTGAGGGACTCCCAGTACTTC CASSGTVRDSQYF
NA TRBJ1-1 NA TRBV3-1/TRBV3-2 TGTGCCAGCAGCCAAGATGGGGCGAACACTGAAGCTTTCTTT CASSQDGANTEAFF
NA TRBJ2-5 TRBD2 TRBV19 TGTGCCAGTAGTATGGGGACTAGCGGATCGTACCAAGAGACCCAGTACTTC CASSMGTSGSYQETQYF
NA TRBJ2-1 NA TRBV2 TGTGCCAGCAGTGAAAGGGTTGAGCAGTTCTTC CASSERVEQFF